Below, 28 T cell receptor beta chains from the same sample are listed, as sequenced in a study of graft-versus-host responses after intestinal transplantation. Profiling relied on immunoSEQ multiplex PCR, and the TCRdb table lists in-frame clones only, not all of them. Here the sample spans about 43,000 clones, approximately 95% being singletons. This specimen consisted of PBMCs, obtained approximately 340 days after intestinal transplant. These receptors were taken from a human patient who received an intestinal transplant, so some T cells may come from the graft donor.

The rearrangement uses TRBV29-1 and TRBJ1-2; D might be TRBD1 (5 bases). V dropped 0 bases and J dropped 3 bases, with 8 bases sitting between them. The CDR3 has 13 amino acids. From germline, CDR1 is SQVTM and CDR2 ANQGSEA. CDR3 region: CSVEDREDYGYTF. For the CDR3, the DNA is TGCAGCGTTGAAGACAGGGAGGACTATGGCTACACCTTC.

V gene TRBV28 combines with J gene TRBJ2-1; tentatively, D is TRBD2 (6 bases). CDR1 MDHEN and CDR2 SYDVKM come from the germline V gene. The CDR3 extends over 15 amino acids. Trimming pared 6 bases from V and 12 bases from J, leaving 24 bases between. This chain's CDR3 is CASSRLGTANQGQFF. The CDR3 DNA is TGTGCCAGCAGCCGTCTAGGGACTGCTAACCAAGGGCAGTTCTTC. The full variable domain, its missing parts supplied by reference TRBV28 and TRBJ2-1, is DVKVTQSSRYLVKRTGEKVFLECVQDMDHENMFWYRQDPGLGLRLIYFSYDVKMKEKGDIPEGYSVSREKKERFSLILESASTNQTSMYLCASSRLGTANQGQFFGPGTRLTVL.

The chain couples TRBV19 to TRBJ1-1; TRBD1 matches at 7 bases. The length of the CDR3 is 15 residues. V trimming: 7 bases; J trimming: 1 base; junction bases outside the gene matches: 9. Germline V gives CDR1 LNHDA, CDR2 SQIVND (reference sequence). CDR3 sequence reads: CASNLGGEGNTEAFF. The DNA for the CDR3 is TGTGCCAGTAACCTAGGGGGCGAAGGGAACACTGAAGCTTTCTTT.

The V gene is TRBV11-2, the J gene TRBJ2-2; no firm D call. V lost 2 bases and J 6 bases, leaving 13 bases between the germline ends. Germline loops: CDR1 SGHAT, CDR2 FQNNGV. The CDR3 length is 15 residues. The CDR3 region is CASSLSPGHPGELFF. In DNA form, the CDR3 reads TGTGCCAGCAGCTTAAGTCCAGGTCATCCCGGGGAGCTGTTTTTT.

The chain is built from TRBV2 and TRBJ1-5; TRBD1 might be the D (6 bases). V was shortened by 3 bases and J by 7 bases, with 16 bases between the two germline ends. The germline V gene has CDR1 SNHLY and CDR2 FYNNEI. This CDR3 has 15 amino acids. In DNA form, the CDR3 reads TGTGCCAGCAGTGAGAACAACAGGGCCAAGCAGCCCCAGCATTTT. This encodes CASSENNRAKQPQHF.

The genes are TRBV6-5 and TRBJ2-5; D is uncertain. Germline loops: CDR1 MNHEY, CDR2 SVGAGI. This CDR3 has 14 amino acids. The V end lost 6 bases, the J end lost 3 bases, and 14 bases lay between the germline ends. For the CDR3, the DNA is TGTGCCAGCAGGCAGACAAGTAATAAAGAGACCCAGTACTTC. Protein sequence: CASRQTSNKETQYF.

This chain links TRBV6-5 with TRBJ2-5; 10 nucleotides agree with TRBD2. Unmatched junction bases numbered 7, after V lost 5 bases and J lost 4 bases. The germline CDR1 and CDR2 sequences are MNHEY and SVGAGI. The CDR3 consists of 15 residues. CDR3: CASSALAGGVETQYF. As DNA, the CDR3 is TGTGCCAGCAGTGCATTAGCGGGGGGAGTAGAGACCCAGTACTTC.

This chain joins TRBV7-2 and TRBJ2-7, with no clear D. This CDR3 spans 15 amino acids. CDR1 and CDR2 from the germline V gene are SGHTA and FQGNSA. Between the trimmed V and J ends, which lost 0 bases and 6 bases, there was a span of 15 bases. The CDR3 spells CASSLAYFGRIEQYF. CDR3 coding DNA: TGTGCCAGCAGCTTAGCGTACTTCGGCAGGATCGAGCAGTACTTC.

This clone was counted once. The chain uses TRBV5-5 and TRBJ1-3; 9 bases are a match to TRBD1. The V and J ends lost 4 bases and 1 base, in that order; junction bases with no gene match: 12. This CDR3 spans 18 amino acids. Looked up from germline, CDR1 is SGHKS and CDR2 is YYEKEE (reference sequence). The chain's CDR3 is CASSRTGEGARSGNTIYF. In DNA form, the CDR3 reads TGTGCCAGCAGCCGGACAGGGGAGGGGGCGCGTTCTGGAAACACCATATATTTT.

The rearrangement links TRBV9 to TRBJ2-3; the D is unclear. This CDR3 has 14 residues. V was shortened by 3 bases and J by 0 bases, with 8 bases between the two germline ends. Germline CDR1 and CDR2: SGDLS and YYNGEE. CDR3 in amino acids: CASSDFPSTDTQYF. The CDR3, as DNA: TGTGCCAGCAGCGATTTCCCTAGCACAGATACGCAGTATTTT.

The chain has TRBV27 and TRBJ1-5; D is undetermined. CDR3 length equals 14 residues. V lost 11 bases and J lost 1, with 15 bases in between. CDR1 is MNHEY, CDR2 SMNVEV, per germline (reference sequence). The CDR3: CACRPAGSNQPQHF. The CDR3, as DNA: TGTGCCTGCCGCCCGGCAGGCAGCAATCAGCCCCAGCATTTT.

The V gene is TRBV7-9, the J gene TRBJ2-7; D gene unclear. Trimming shortened V by 5 bases and J by 3 bases, and 5 bases separated the two germline ends. The CDR3 contains 11 residues. Per the germline V gene, CDR1 is SEHNR and CDR2 is FQNEAQ (reference sequence). The DNA for the CDR3 is TGTGCCAGCAGCCCGCTCTACGAGCAGTACTTC. Translating it yields CASSPLYEQYF.

This clone showed up just once. V and J are TRBV5-1 and TRBJ2-5; D possibly matches TRBD1 or TRBD2 (5 bases each). This CDR3 has 16 amino acids. Trimming stripped 3 bases from V and 4 bases from J, with 19 bases between. Per germline, CDR1 SGHRS and CDR2 YFSETQ. The DNA of the CDR3 is TGCGCCAGCAGCTCTCAGAGGGACCCAATTCGAGAGACCCAGTACTTC. It codes for CASSSQRDPIRETQYF.

The chain joins TRBV4-2 to TRBJ2-1, with 11 bases aligning to TRBD2. J lost 5 bases, V lost 3 bases, and 9 bases had no gene match. This CDR3 region has 17 residues. Germline V gives CDR1 LGHNA, CDR2 YNFKEQ. The CDR3 bases are TGTGCCAGCAGCCAGCCCATGGGACTAGCGGAAAACAATGAGCAGTTCTTC. Translated, it gives CASSQPMGLAENNEQFF.

CDR3: CASRQGSGANVLTF. The CDR3 DNA follows: TGTGCCAGCAGACAGGGGTCTGGGGCCAACGTCCTGACTTTC. This sequence joins TRBV6-6 and TRBJ2-6, with TRBD1 matching 7 bases. Germline CDR1 reads MNHNY; CDR2 reads SVGAGI (reference sequence). This CDR3 comprises 14 residues. The V segment lost 6 bases and the J segment 1 base; nucleotides outside the gene matches: 0.

The chain recombines TRBV10-3 with TRBJ2-7; maybe TRBD1 (5 bases). From germline, CDR1 is ENHRY and CDR2 SYGVKD. Trimming took 0 bases from V and 3 from J, leaving 15 bases between them. The CDR3 sequence is 16 residues long. CDR3 protein: CAISESQGGLFYEQYF. The CDR3, as DNA: TGTGCCATCAGTGAGTCCCAGGGCGGCCTATTCTACGAGCAGTACTTC.

The V gene is TRBV7-9, the J gene TRBJ2-7; 7 bases agree with TRBD1. The CDR3 loop spans 15 amino acids. The germline V gene has CDR1 SEHNR and CDR2 FQNEAQ (reference sequence). Trimming took 5 bases from V and 2 from J; bases not matched to a gene: 9. As DNA, the CDR3 is TGTGCCAGCAGCCCGGGACGGACAGGAACCTACGAGCAGTACTTC. This gives the protein CASSPGRTGTYEQYF.

V gene TRBV4-2 combines with J gene TRBJ2-7; the D is unclear. The V and J ends lost 0 bases and 2 bases respectively, with 8 bases between them. Germline V gene lookup returns CDR1 LGHNA and CDR2 YNFKEQ. CDR3 length: 14 amino acids. CDR3 sequence reads: CASSQEAGPYEQYF. Here the CDR3 DNA reads TGTGCCAGCAGCCAAGAGGCAGGACCCTACGAGCAGTACTTC.

The chain joins TRBV6-5 to TRBJ2-7; perhaps TRBD1 as D (6 bases). Germline V gives CDR1 MNHEY, CDR2 SVGAGI. The CDR3 length is 14 residues. V was shortened by 6 bases and J by 3 bases, with 15 bases between the two germline ends. CDR3 nucleotide sequence: TGTGCCAGCAGCGTAAGGGACACATACTACGAGCAGTACTTC. Translated, it gives CASSVRDTYYEQYF.

The genes are TRBV2 and TRBJ2-7, with D tentatively TRBD2 (6 bases). Germline V gives CDR1 SNHLY, CDR2 FYNNEI. The CDR3 loop spans 13 amino acids. The ends were cut back, 6 bases at V and 6 bases at J, with 15 bases in the middle. The CDR3 DNA is TGTGCCAGCAGCGGGGACTGGCGGGGCGAGCAGTACTTC. Its protein is CASSGDWRGEQYF.

This rearrangement joins TRBV9 to TRBJ2-1; D is unclear. V was shortened by 3 bases and J by 6 bases, with 13 bases between the two germline ends. The CDR3 spans 14 residues. Germline CDR1 reads SGDLS; CDR2 reads YYNGEE. The CDR3 coding sequence is TGTGCCAGCAGCGAGGAAGCTGTGGGCAATGAGCAGTTCTTC. Protein product: CASSEEAVGNEQFF.

V usage is TRBV6-4 and J usage is TRBJ2-2; no clear D. The CDR3 is 13 residues long. V was trimmed by 0 bases and J by 3 bases, leaving 2 bases between them. CDR1 MRHNA and CDR2 SNTAGT come from the germline V gene. CDR3 nucleotides: TGTGCCAGCAGTGACTCGGACACCGGGGAGCTGTTTTTT. Residues: CASSDSDTGELFF.

The chain carries TRBV6-5 and TRBJ2-5; TRBD2 is a possible D gene (7 bases). Germline V lookup: CDR1 MNHEY, CDR2 SVGAGI. The CDR3 length is 13 residues. Trimming took 6 bases from V and 5 from J, leaving 13 bases between them. CDR3 in amino acids: CASSPEGGETQYF. As DNA, the CDR3 is TGTGCCAGCAGCCCTGAGGGGGGGGAGACCCAGTACTTC.

The chain carries TRBV7-9 and TRBJ1-1; D may be TRBD1 (6 bases). Germline CDR1 SEHNR, CDR2 FQNEAQ (reference sequence). The V end lost 5 bases, the J end lost 5 bases, and 15 bases lay between the germline ends. The CDR3 totals 14 residues. In DNA form, the CDR3 reads TGTGCCAGCAGCCTAGGGGGTTTAAAAACTGAAGCTTTCTTT. As protein: CASSLGGLKTEAFF.

The CDR3 DNA reads TGTGCCAGCAGCTTAGGGGACATCAATCAGCCCCAGCATTTT. Protein product: CASSLGDINQPQHF. This chain links TRBV7-6 with TRBJ1-5, with D perhaps matching TRBD1 (6 bases). Germline CDR1 and CDR2: SGHVS and FNYEAQ. This CDR3 contains 14 residues. Deletions cut 1 base from V and 3 bases from J, with 7 bases between.

The chain couples TRBV9 to TRBJ2-5; perhaps TRBD2 as D (5 bases). CDR3 length: 16 amino acids. Trimming cost V 4 bases and J 0 bases, with 16 bases left between them. Germline V gene data show CDR1 as SGDLS and CDR2 as YYNGEE. The chain's CDR3 is CASSLRWTADQETQYF. DNA for the CDR3: TGTGCCAGCAGCCTTAGATGGACTGCAGACCAAGAGACCCAGTACTTC.

This clone is a singleton in its sample. The J gene is TRBJ2-7, the V gene TRBV7-7; tentatively, D is TRBD2 (5 bases). Trimming removed 1 base from V and 5 bases from J, with 9 bases in between. The CDR3 has 13 residues. Germline V lookup: CDR1 SSHAT, CDR2 FNYEAQ (reference sequence). The CDR3 nucleotides are TGTGCCAGCAGCTTAGGGCCGGGGAACGAGCAGTACTTC. Its protein is CASSLGPGNEQYF.

V is TRBV7-6 and J is TRBJ2-3; unclear D gene. The V end lost 1 base, the J end lost 2 bases, and 19 bases lay between the germline ends. CDR3 length equals 18 residues. CDR1 SGHVS and CDR2 FNYEAQ come from the germline V gene. The CDR3 nucleotides are TGTGCCAGCAGCTTAGATCCAGCGCCAGGCTCCTACACAGATACGCAGTATTTT. Translated: CASSLDPAPGSYTDTQYF.